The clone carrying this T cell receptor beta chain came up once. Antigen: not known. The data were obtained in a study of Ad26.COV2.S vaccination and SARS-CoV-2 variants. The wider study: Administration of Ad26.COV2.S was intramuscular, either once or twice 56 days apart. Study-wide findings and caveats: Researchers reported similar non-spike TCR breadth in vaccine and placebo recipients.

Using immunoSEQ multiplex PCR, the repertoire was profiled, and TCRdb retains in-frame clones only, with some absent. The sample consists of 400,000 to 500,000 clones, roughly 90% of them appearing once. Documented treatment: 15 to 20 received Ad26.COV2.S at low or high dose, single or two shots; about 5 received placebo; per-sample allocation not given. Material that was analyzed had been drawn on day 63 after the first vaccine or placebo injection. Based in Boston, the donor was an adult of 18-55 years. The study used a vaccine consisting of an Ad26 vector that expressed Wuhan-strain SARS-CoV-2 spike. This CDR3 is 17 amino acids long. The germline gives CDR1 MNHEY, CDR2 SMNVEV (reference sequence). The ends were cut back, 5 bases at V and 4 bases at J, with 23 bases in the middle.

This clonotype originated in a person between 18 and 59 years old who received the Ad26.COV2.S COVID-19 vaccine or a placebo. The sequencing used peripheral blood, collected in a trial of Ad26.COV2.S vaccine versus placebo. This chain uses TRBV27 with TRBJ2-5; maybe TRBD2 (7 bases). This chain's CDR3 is CASSKGDQVTSAETQYF. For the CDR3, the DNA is TGTGCCAGCAGTAAGGGGGATCAAGTCACTAGCGCAGAGACCCAGTACTTC.